The T cell receptor (beta chain) described here comes from a study of T-cell memory formation after mild COVID-19. Regarding the study as a whole: That cross-reactive memory joined was suggested by some responding clones appearing in pre-infection memory.

This clonotype was recorded a few times. Its antigen is as yet unknown. The germline CDR1 and CDR2 sequences are WSHSY and SAAADI. The CDR3 extends over 15 amino acids. V lost 0 bases to trimming and J lost 6 bases, with 12 bases between them. Each CDR3 protein is one row after TCRdb ran MiXCR on the 5' RACE reads. The table has about 320,000 distinct CDR3 sequences, approximately 15% seen once. This chain connects TRBV10-2 to TRBJ2-4; D unclear. The receptor was derived from a man aged 18 to 30 who had mild COVID-19 (a few samples of this study predate the infection). Cell type and time point are not known. The specimen sequenced was PBMCs or a T cell subset sorted from them (not recorded which). CDR3 nucleotide sequence: TGCGCCAGCAGTGAGTCGGACCCCTGGGGAAACATTCAGTACTTC. As protein: CASSESDPWGNIQYF.